The 4 T cell receptor beta chains below all came from one sample that was sequenced in a study of cytomegalovirus exposure and HLA in healthy donors. The method was immunoSEQ multiplex PCR; TCRdb's version includes in-frame clones alone and lacks a portion of them. Of some 170,000 clones listed, around four fifths were seen once; the top ten hold under 2.5%. Material for sequencing was PBMCs. The receptors originated from a man aged 30 to 45 in good health and CMV-seropositive.

The chain joins TRBV7-9 to TRBJ2-3; 16 bases line up with TRBD2. The CDR3 extends over 19 amino acids. V gave up 4 bases and J gave up 2 bases; unmatched junction bases: 9. Germline CDR1 SEHNR, CDR2 FQNEAQ (reference sequence). CDR3 nucleotides: TGTGCCAGCAGCTCGACCGGGACTAGCGGGGGGGGTCTCACAGATACGCAGTATTTT. This encodes CASSSTGTSGGGLTDTQYF.

The chain carries TRBV9 and TRBJ1-6; 7 bases fit TRBD1. CDR1 is SGDLS and CDR2 is YYNGEE in the germline V gene. The CDR3 is made up of 15 amino acids. The J segment lost 7 bases and the V segment lost 3 bases, leaving 7 bases of the junction unmatched. CDR3 region: CASSAPGQLNSPLHF. The CDR3 DNA sequence: TGTGCCAGCAGCGCACCGGGACAGTTAAATTCACCCCTCCACTTT.

This clone was counted a single time. The CDR3 DNA reads TGTGCTAGCAAGTGGGGCTGGGAGCAGTACTTC. It specifies CASKWGWEQYF. The V and J genes are TRBV12-5 and TRBJ2-7; a weak D match, TRBD1 (5 bases). V was cut by 9 bases and J by 7 bases, with 13 bases left in between. The CDR3 spans 11 residues. CDR1 is LGHNT and CDR2 is FRNRAP in the germline V gene.

V is TRBV10-3 and J is TRBJ2-3; D is undetermined. Germline V lookup: CDR1 ENHRY, CDR2 SYGVKD. Trimming shortened V by 6 bases and J by 6 bases, and 22 bases separated the two germline ends. CDR3 length equals 16 residues. The CDR3 region has the DNA TGTGCCATCAGATCGACCGGGTCCCCCGAGCGCGATACGCAGTATTTT. Amino acids: CAIRSTGSPERDTQYF.